This T cell receptor beta chain was identified during a study of regulatory T cells in long-lasting Graves disease. Study context: New Graves' disease cases had less than 3 months of antithyroid drugs.

Time point specified: newly diagnosed GD, antithyroid drugs for less than 3 months. Isolated PBMC RNA provided the starting material for the TCR library. CDR3 length: 15 residues. Per the germline V gene, CDR1 is SGHRS and CDR2 is YFSETQ. The V segment lost 2 bases and the J segment 5 bases; nucleotides outside the gene matches: 8. Study-level points and caveats: With persistent disease, TRBV28, TRBJ1-2 and TRBJ2-5 were the favored segments.

Regarding this clonotype: Its antigen is undetermined.

Building of the TCR beta libraries involved iRepertoire HTBI primers and Arm-PCR of CDR3 regions. TCRdb re-called the multiplex PCR reads through MiXCR, storing one row per CDR3 protein. The data show roughly 610,000 distinct CDR3 sequences, about 16% seen once. A further study also used this sample, focusing on T cells in Graves' hyperthyroidism and ophthalmopathy. That report adds: The study used the HTBI primer set for a first-round RT-PCR of the TCR CDR3.

The sequence was collected from a man aged 18 to 29 with Graves disease. The starting material was peripheral blood mononuclear cells (PBMCs), obtained at new diagnosis, from a patient treated with antithyroid drugs. The rearrangement links TRBV5-1 to TRBJ1-1; 8 bases agree with TRBD1. The CDR3 loop is CASSFITGGRTEAFF. The CDR3 region has the DNA TGCGCCAGCAGCTTTATAACAGGGGGGCGTACTGAAGCTTTCTTT.